This TCR beta chain emerged from a study of shared clonotypes between healthy human individuals. Study overall: A few men and a couple of women, aged 18 to 49, were donors. Study-wide results and limits: Among the subsets, naive ones generally showed larger estimated richness than memory ones.

Sequenced by immunoSEQ multiplex PCR; TCRdb stores in-frame clones only, minus some. The sample includes hundreds of thousands of clones, about 74% of them seen just once. This clone was detected many times. Its specificity is unknown. Germline values: CDR1 MNHEY, CDR2 SMNVEV (reference sequence). CDR3 length: 15 amino acids. V dropped 4 bases and J dropped 1 base, with 13 bases sitting between them. The sequence was collected from a woman in her 30s in good health. The specimen sequenced was memory CD4+ T cells sorted from blood. The subset is: CD45RA-negative fraction. The rearrangement joins TRBV27 to TRBJ1-2; possible D gene TRBD1, 6 bases. The CDR3 region has the DNA TGTGCCAGCAGTTCCCTCACAGGGAATAACTATGGCTACACCTTC. It encodes CASSSLTGNNYGYTF.